Shown below are 6 T cell receptor beta chains from a single sample sequenced in a study of blood T cell repertoires in COVID-19. Libraries were prepared by immunoSEQ multiplex PCR; TCRdb keeps only in-frame clonotypes and omits some of them. The sample holds some 150,000 clones; about 85% are singletons and the top ten take 1% to 1.5%. The specimen was peripheral blood. The receptors were gathered from a man between 60 and 70 years old who had recovered from COVID-19.

The gene calls are TRBV7-2 and TRBJ2-5; TRBD2 matches 8 bases. The CDR3 has 18 amino acids. Trimming cost V 5 bases and J 2 bases; bases outside gene matches: 16. Germline-derived CDR1 and CDR2 are SGHTA and FQGNSA. The chain's CDR3 is CASSPGRVSGPPQETQYF. CDR3 in DNA: TGTGCCAGCAGCCCCGGGAGGGTAAGCGGGCCCCCTCAAGAGACCCAGTACTTC.

CDR3 bases: TGTGCCAGCAGCTTAGGCCTCGGCGGGGCCGTCCCCTACGAGCAGTACTTC. Translation: CASSLGLGGAVPYEQYF. The rearrangement links TRBV7-2 to TRBJ2-7, with D tentatively TRBD2 (6 bases). The CDR3 spans 17 residues. Between the trimmed V and J ends, which lost 1 base and 2 bases, there was a span of 18 bases. Germline lookup yields CDR1 SGHTA and CDR2 FQGNSA.

This clone was observed a handful of times. J is TRBJ1-3 and V is TRBV4-2; D is perhaps TRBD1 (5 bases). Germline V gene data show CDR1 as LGHNA and CDR2 as YNFKEQ. Trimming took off 4 bases at V and 3 bases at J, with 10 bases between the two ends. There are 14 residues in the CDR3. As DNA, the CDR3 is TGTGCCAGCAGCCCGGGGGACGGTGGAAACACCATATATTTT. The encoded protein is CASSPGDGGNTIYF.

This clone has a handful of counts. A read error may account for a junction end that differs from germline. The chain carries TRBV9 and TRBJ1-1; D unclear. Germline loops: CDR1 SGDLS, CDR2 YYNGEE. The CDR3 is 16 amino acids. The CDR3 loop is CASSVVLEGPNAEAFF. The CDR3 nucleotides are TGTGCCAGCAGCGTAGTGTTGGAGGGTCCGAACGCTGAAGCTTTCTTT.

The J gene is TRBJ2-2, the V gene TRBV7-9, with a possible D match to TRBD2 (6 bases). CDR3 length equals 14 residues. Trimming pared 0 bases from V and 4 bases from J, leaving 6 bases between. The germline CDR1 and CDR2 sequences are SEHNR and FQNEAQ (reference sequence). The CDR3 loop reads CASSLAGSTGELFF. The CDR3 bases are TGTGCCAGCAGCTTAGCCGGGAGCACCGGGGAGCTGTTTTTT.

The chain is built from TRBV7-6 and TRBJ1-4; 9 bases fit TRBD1. V lost 4 bases, J lost 7 bases, and 4 bases stayed unmatched. The CDR3 is 14 amino acids. CDR1 and CDR2 (germline): SGHVS, FNYEAQ. The CDR3 DNA reads as TGTGCCAGCAGCTCTCGGGACAGGGCTGAAAAACTGTTTTTT. This codes for CASSSRDRAEKLFF. Based on the CDR3 plus reference TRBV7-6 and TRBJ1-4, the full variable domain is GAGVSQSPRYKVTKRGQDVALRCDPISGHVSLYWYRQALGQGPEFLTYFNYEAQQDKSGLPNDRFSAERPEGSISTLTIQRTEQRDSAMYRCASSSRDRAEKLFFGSGTQLSVL.